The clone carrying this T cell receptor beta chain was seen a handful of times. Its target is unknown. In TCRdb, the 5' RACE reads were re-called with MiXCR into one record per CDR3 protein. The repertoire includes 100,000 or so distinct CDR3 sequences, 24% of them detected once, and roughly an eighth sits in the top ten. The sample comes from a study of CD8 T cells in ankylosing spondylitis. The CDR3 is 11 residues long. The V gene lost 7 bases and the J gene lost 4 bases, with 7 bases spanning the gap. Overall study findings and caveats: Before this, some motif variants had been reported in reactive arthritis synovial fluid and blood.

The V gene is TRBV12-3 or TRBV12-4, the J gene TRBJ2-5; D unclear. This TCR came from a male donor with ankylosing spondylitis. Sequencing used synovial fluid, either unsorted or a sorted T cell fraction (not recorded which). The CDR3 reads CASTLGETQYF. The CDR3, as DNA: TGTGCCAGCACCCTCGGAGAGACCCAGTACTTC.